The 22 T cell receptor beta chains presented below share a single source sample, sequenced in a study of identical twins. A single record per CDR3 protein comes from TCRdb applying MiXCR to the 5' RACE reads. The sample includes more than 400,000 distinct CDR3 sequences, 13% to 15% of them seen just once. In addition, the sample was reused for a study of yellow fever vaccine responses in identical twins.

The sequenced sample consisted of CD4+ T cells sorted from blood. Receptor source: a woman aged 18-30 years in good health.

This clonotype has at least ten counts. The J gene is TRBJ2-4, the V gene TRBV10-3; D gene uncertain. Germline V CDR1 and CDR2: ENHRY, SYGVKD. The germline V and J ends were trimmed by 0 bases and 1 base, with 7 bases remaining between them. This CDR3 spans 15 amino acids. The CDR3 nucleotides are TGTGCCATCAGTGAGTCATCGGTCGCCAAAAACATTCAGTACTTC. Its translation: CAISESSVAKNIQYF.

V and J are TRBV6-1 and TRBJ1-1; D gene uncertain. CDR3 size: 14 residues. The germline gives CDR1 MNHNS, CDR2 SASEGT. V lost 3 bases and J lost 3, with 11 bases in between. The CDR3 DNA sequence: TGTGCCAGCAGTGAGGGAGGGTGGGACACTGAAGCTTTCTTT. This sequence encodes CASSEGGWDTEAFF.

The rearrangement joins TRBV6-1 to TRBJ1-1, with D maybe TRBD1 (5 bases). Germline-derived CDR1 and CDR2 are MNHNS and SASEGT. Trimming cost V 6 bases and J 0 bases, with 17 bases left between them. The CDR3 is 16 residues long. For the CDR3, the DNA is TGTGCCAGCAGCTCTGCTACCAGGGTTATGAACACTGAAGCTTTCTTT. Protein: CASSSATRVMNTEAFF.

This clonotype was picked up a small number of times. CDR3 DNA sequence: TGCGCCAGCAGCTTGTGGACAGGGGCGGCCCACAATGAGCAGTTCTTC. It translates to CASSLWTGAAHNEQFF. The rearrangement uses TRBV5-1 and TRBJ2-1; the match to TRBD1 covers 9 bases. The CDR3 is 16 amino acids. V lost 1 base to trimming and J lost 5 bases; unmatched junction nucleotides: 7. Germline loops: CDR1 SGHRS, CDR2 YFSETQ. The whole variable domain, filled in from reference TRBV5-1 and TRBJ2-1, reads KAGVTQTPRYLIKTRGQQVTLSCSPISGHRSVSWYQQTPGQGLQFLFEYFSETQRNKGNFPGRFSGRQFSNSRSEMNVSTLELGDSALYLCASSLWTGAAHNEQFFGPGTRLTVL.

Only a few counts were recorded for this clonotype. This chain joins TRBV3-1 and TRBJ1-3, with D possibly matching TRBD1 (5 bases). The CDR3 has 16 amino acids. CDR1 is LGHDT and CDR2 is YNNKEL in the germline V gene (reference sequence). Trimming left V 2 bases short and J 2 bases short, with 13 bases between. CDR3 in DNA: TGTGCCAGCAGCCAACGGGGCCCGACGGCTGGAAACACCATATATTTT. Protein sequence: CASSQRGPTAGNTIYF. The full variable domain, completed using reference TRBV3-1 and TRBJ1-3, is DTAVSQTPKYLVTQMGNDKSIKCEQNLGHDTMYWYKQDSKKFLKIMFSYNNKELIINETVPNRFSPKSPDKAHLNLHINSLELGDSAVYFCASSQRGPTAGNTIYFGEGSWLTVV.

The chain has TRBV6-6 and TRBJ2-5; 11 bases agree with TRBD1. Germline V gives CDR1 MNHNY, CDR2 SVGAGI (reference sequence). The V and J ends lost 7 bases and 5 bases, in that order; junction bases with no gene match: 3. CDR3 length equals 13 residues. For the CDR3, the DNA is TGTGCCAGCATGGACAGGGGGCCGGAGACCCAGTACTTC. As protein: CASMDRGPETQYF.

There are a few counts of this clonotype. V and J are TRBV28 and TRBJ1-2; 8 positions agree with TRBD1. The CDR3 covers 14 residues. Germline loops: CDR1 MDHEN, CDR2 SYDVKM. The trim removed 6 bases at V and 8 bases at J, leaving 11 bases unmatched. The CDR3 DNA reads as TGTGCCAGCAGACTAAGCCCGGGACAGGAGGGCTACACCTTC. Translating it yields CASRLSPGQEGYTF.

The chain employs TRBV2 and TRBJ2-1, with 7 bases lining up with TRBD2. V trimming: 3 bases; J trimming: 2 bases; junction bases outside the gene matches: 16. CDR1 and CDR2 (germline): SNHLY, FYNNEI. The CDR3 totals 19 residues. As DNA, the CDR3 is TGTGCCAGCAGTGAGAGAGGACTAGGGGTCGAAAAGACCTACAATGAGCAGTTCTTC. Its translation is CASSERGLGVEKTYNEQFF. The entire variable domain, with the rest obtained from reference TRBV2 and TRBJ2-1, is as follows: EPEVTQTPSHQVTQMGQEVILRCVPISNHLYFYWYRQILGQKVEFLVSFYNNEISEKSEIFDDQFSVERPDGSNFTLKIRSTKLEDSAMYFCASSERGLGVEKTYNEQFFGPGTRLTVL.

This sequence joins TRBV9 and TRBJ2-7; D unresolved. From germline, CDR1 is SGDLS and CDR2 YYNGEE. V lost 0 bases and J lost 4, with 14 bases in between. The CDR3 has 15 amino acids. The CDR3: CASSVESGPWYEQYF. CDR3 coding DNA: TGTGCCAGCAGCGTAGAGAGTGGGCCGTGGTACGAGCAGTACTTC.

There are a few counts of this clonotype. The rearrangement links TRBV11-2 to TRBJ2-7; 7 bases line up with TRBD1. Germline lookup yields CDR1 SGHAT and CDR2 FQNNGV. The CDR3 has 12 amino acids. V lost 4 bases, J lost 4 bases, and 1 base stayed unmatched. CDR3 protein: CASSSQGYEQYV. DNA of the CDR3: TGTGCCAGCAGCTCACAGGGGTACGAGCAGTACGTC.

This clonotype was detected a few times. The chain carries TRBV5-1 and TRBJ2-2, with TRBD2 matching over 8 bases. This CDR3 region has 16 residues. The V and J ends lost 0 bases and 6 bases, in that order; junction bases with no gene match: 7. CDR1 is SGHRS, CDR2 YFSETQ, per germline. Written as DNA, the CDR3 is TGCGCCAGCAGCTTGGCCGTATCTAGCGGGTCCGGGGAGCTGTTTTTT. It yields the protein CASSLAVSSGSGELFF.

CDR3 sequence: CASTLGGRQPQHF. The DNA of the CDR3 is TGTGCCAGCACCCTTGGGGGGAGGCAGCCCCAGCATTTT. This sequence joins TRBV12-3 or TRBV12-4 and TRBJ1-5, with D possibly matching TRBD1 (5 bases). This CDR3 is 13 amino acids long. The ends were cut back, 7 bases at V and 7 bases at J, with 14 bases in the middle.

The chain uses TRBV9 and TRBJ1-1, with D perhaps TRBD1 (6 bases). This CDR3 spans 14 amino acids. Between the trimmed V and J ends, which lost 1 base and 11 bases, there was a span of 18 bases. Germline values: CDR1 SGDLS, CDR2 YYNGEE. CDR3 amino acids: CASSVSAGGEVAFF. Written as DNA, the CDR3 is TGTGCCAGCAGCGTAAGTGCGGGGGGCGAAGTGGCTTTCTTT.

V usage is TRBV5-1 and J usage is TRBJ2-4; no definite D call. CDR1 is SGHRS, CDR2 YFSETQ, per germline. Trimming stripped 3 bases from V and 0 bases from J, with 13 bases between. The CDR3 length is 16 residues. The CDR3 spells CASSSLAAAAKNIQYF. The CDR3 nucleotides read TGCGCCAGCAGCTCGCTTGCTGCTGCAGCCAAAAACATTCAGTACTTC.

The genes are TRBV27 and TRBJ2-5; TRBD1 agrees at 7 bases. Unmatched junction bases numbered 6, after V lost 2 bases and J lost 6 bases. The CDR3 has 14 amino acids. Germline assignment: CDR1 MNHEY and CDR2 SMNVEV (reference sequence). The CDR3 region has the DNA TGTGCCAGCAGTTTAAGAGGGGGCCTGAAGACCCAGTACTTC. Protein: CASSLRGGLKTQYF.

The rearrangement links TRBV12-3 or TRBV12-4 to TRBJ2-3; no definite D call. The CDR3 extends over 14 amino acids. With 3 bases removed from V and 4 bases from J, the gap between germline ends came to 11 bases. The CDR3 loop is CASSFWDRADTQYF. In DNA form, the CDR3 reads TGTGCCAGCAGTTTCTGGGATCGCGCAGATACGCAGTATTTT.

This clonotype was found a few times. The chain uses TRBV15 and TRBJ2-3, with 10 bases identical to TRBD1. Looked up from germline, CDR1 is LNHNV and CDR2 is YYDKDF (reference sequence). Trimming took 4 bases from V and 3 from J; bases not matched to a gene: 4. The length of the CDR3 is 15 residues. The CDR3 region is CATSTRTGGTDTQYF. The CDR3 nucleotides read TGTGCCACCAGCACGCGGACAGGGGGTACAGATACGCAGTATTTT.

This clonotype has just a few counts. The chain combines TRBV29-1 with TRBJ2-1; D possibly uses TRBD1 or TRBD2 (6 bases each). The CDR3 has 11 amino acids. CDR1 is SQVTM, CDR2 ANQGSEA, per germline. V lost 6 bases and J 9 bases, leaving 12 bases between the germline ends. DNA for the CDR3: TGCAGCGTCGCACAGGGAGGTGAGCAGTTCTTC. Translation: CSVAQGGEQFF.

This clonotype was observed at least ten times. This chain's CDR3 is CASSEPRTLGQPQHF. In DNA, the CDR3 is TGTGCCAGCAGTGAGCCCCGGACACTCGGTCAGCCCCAGCATTTT. The chain is built from TRBV28 and TRBJ1-5; the D gene is possibly TRBD1 (5 bases). There are 15 residues in the CDR3. Trimming pared 5 bases from V and 6 bases from J, leaving 17 bases between. Germline V gene lookup returns CDR1 MDHEN and CDR2 SYDVKM.

This clonotype was picked up a small number of times. The V and J genes are TRBV24-1 and TRBJ2-2; 10 positions agree with TRBD2. With V trimmed by 3 bases and J by 7 bases, 7 bases remained unmatched. The CDR3 consists of 16 residues. Germline V gene data show CDR1 as KGHDR and CDR2 as SFDVKD. The CDR3 DNA reads as TGTGCCACCAGTGATAGCCTAGCGGGGGAGCGCGGGGAGCTGTTTTTT. As protein: CATSDSLAGERGELFF.

The chain recombines TRBV6-5 with TRBJ2-1; 8 bases align to TRBD2. The CDR3 is 18 residues long. V gave up 7 bases and J gave up 0 bases; unmatched junction bases: 14. CDR1 is MNHEY and CDR2 is SVGAGI in the germline V gene. The CDR3 reads CASKLGLAGPSSYNEQFF. As DNA, the CDR3 is TGTGCCAGCAAGTTAGGGCTAGCGGGTCCGAGCTCCTACAATGAGCAGTTCTTC.

The rearrangement links TRBV3-1 to TRBJ2-1; 9 nucleotides align to TRBD2. Looked up from germline, CDR1 is LGHDT and CDR2 is YNNKEL (reference sequence). This CDR3 has 16 residues. With V trimmed by 0 bases and J by 4 bases, 4 bases remained unmatched. CDR3 sequence: CASSQDSGRAYNEQFF. The CDR3 nucleotides read TGTGCCAGCAGCCAAGATAGCGGGAGAGCGTACAATGAGCAGTTCTTC.